These T cell receptor beta chains were read from a single sample in a study of control samples from healthy donors and cancer patients. Assay used: immunoSEQ multiplex PCR; TCRdb lists only in-frame clones, some missing. The sample holds about 95,000 clones, about 82% seen once. The sample taken for sequencing was blood. These receptors all stem from a man aged 25-45 years in good health. CDR3s include the opening cysteine and the closing phenylalanine or tryptophan. The order of the fields is clone size, D gene, V gene, J gene, CDR3 protein, CDR3 DNA. The D gene is left open where the match is weak. Size is stated for part of the rows, as once, few or many counts, or as a class when the clone is expanded.

clone_size: once
d_call: TRBD1
v_call: TRBV9
j_call: TRBJ1-4
cdr3_aa: CASSVEGTGGGKLFF
cdr3_nt: TGTGCCAGCAGCGTAGAGGGGACAGGGGGCGGAAAACTGTTTTTT

clone_size: few
d_call: -
v_call: TRBV6-5
j_call: TRBJ1-5
cdr3_aa: CASSFGYNQPQHF
cdr3_nt: TGTGCCAGTTCCTTTGGGTACAATCAGCCCCAGCATTTT

clone_size: -
d_call: -
v_call: TRBV14
j_call: TRBJ2-5
cdr3_aa: CASSQDRRGVQETQYF
cdr3_nt: TGTGCCAGCAGCCAAGACCGCAGGGGGGTCCAAGAGACCCAGTACTTC

clone_size: -
d_call: -
v_call: TRBV7-9
j_call: TRBJ1-1
cdr3_aa: CASSEAFF
cdr3_nt: TGTGCCAGCAGTGAAGCTTTCTTT

clone_size: once
d_call: -
v_call: TRBV7-9
j_call: TRBJ1-1
cdr3_aa: CASQTGLGTEAFF
cdr3_nt: TGTGCCAGTCAAACAGGGCTGGGCACTGAAGCTTTCTTT

clone_size: -
d_call: -
v_call: TRBV6-1
j_call: TRBJ2-7
cdr3_aa: CASSEAPYGGYEQYF
cdr3_nt: TGTGCCAGCAGTGAAGCACCCTACGGTGGGTACGAGCAGTACTTC

clone_size: -
d_call: -
v_call: TRBV5-1
j_call: TRBJ2-4
cdr3_aa: CAPSNTGGGAIQYF
cdr3_nt: TGCGCCCCCAGCAACACCGGGGGCGGGGCCATTCAGTACTTC

clone_size: -
d_call: -
v_call: TRBV3-1/TRBV3-2
j_call: TRBJ2-3
cdr3_aa: CASSRRTGIGDTQYF
cdr3_nt: TGTGCCAGCAGCCGTCGCACAGGGATAGGAGATACGCAGTATTTT

clone_size: -
d_call: TRBD1
v_call: TRBV19
j_call: TRBJ1-2
cdr3_aa: CASSFSLQGQGDGYTF
cdr3_nt: TGTGCCAGTAGTTTCTCCCTCCAGGGCCAGGGGGATGGCTACACCTTC

clone_size: -
d_call: -
v_call: TRBV9
j_call: TRBJ2-2
cdr3_aa: CASSVVQGNTGELFF
cdr3_nt: TGTGCCAGCAGCGTAGTACAGGGGAACACCGGGGAGCTGTTTTTT

clone_size: -
d_call: TRBD2
v_call: TRBV29-1
j_call: TRBJ2-3
cdr3_aa: CSVAGTSTTDTQYF
cdr3_nt: TGCAGCGTGGCCGGGACTAGTACCACAGATACGCAGTATTTT

clone_size: -
d_call: -
v_call: TRBV2
j_call: TRBJ1-1
cdr3_aa: CASEFMNTEAFF
cdr3_nt: TGTGCCAGCGAGTTTATGAACACTGAAGCTTTCTTT

clone_size: -
d_call: -
v_call: TRBV3-1/TRBV3-2
j_call: TRBJ2-2
cdr3_aa: CASSLATGELFF
cdr3_nt: TGTGCCAGCAGCCTAGCTACCGGGGAGCTGTTTTTT

clone_size: -
d_call: -
v_call: TRBV5-1
j_call: TRBJ2-2
cdr3_aa: CASTKGGPNTGELFF
cdr3_nt: TGCGCCAGCACCAAGGGGGGTCCGAACACCGGGGAGCTGTTTTTT

clone_size: -
d_call: TRBD1
v_call: TRBV24-1
j_call: TRBJ1-5
cdr3_aa: CATSDHGTGDAQPQHF
cdr3_nt: TGTGCCACCAGTGATCACGGGACAGGGGATGCTCAGCCCCAGCATTTT

clone_size: -
d_call: -
v_call: TRBV25-1
j_call: TRBJ1-2
cdr3_aa: CASSELGGYTF
cdr3_nt: TGTGCCAGCAGTGAACTTGGTGGCTACACCTTC

clone_size: -
d_call: TRBD1
v_call: TRBV30
j_call: TRBJ1-3
cdr3_aa: CAWNRGNTIYF
cdr3_nt: TGTGCCTGGAACAGGGGCAACACCATATATTTT

clone_size: -
d_call: -
v_call: TRBV28
j_call: TRBJ2-3
cdr3_aa: CASSRTGADTQYF
cdr3_nt: TGTGCCAGCAGCCGGACTGGGGCAGATACGCAGTATTTT

clone_size: -
d_call: TRBD1
v_call: TRBV9
j_call: TRBJ1-6
cdr3_aa: CASSHLQGSNSPLHF
cdr3_nt: TGTGCCAGCAGCCACCTACAGGGGAGTAATTCACCCCTCCACTTT

clone_size: -
d_call: -
v_call: TRBV5-1
j_call: TRBJ2-2
cdr3_aa: CASSLDREGGELFF
cdr3_nt: TGCGCCAGCAGCTTGGACAGGGAAGGCGGGGAGCTGTTTTTT

clone_size: -
d_call: -
v_call: TRBV12-3/TRBV12-4
j_call: TRBJ1-1
cdr3_aa: CASSLTRDTEAFF
cdr3_nt: TGTGCCAGCAGCCTAACAAGGGACACTGAAGCTTTCTTT

clone_size: once
d_call: TRBD1
v_call: TRBV5-5
j_call: TRBJ1-6
cdr3_aa: CASSQGPQGVNSPLHF
cdr3_nt: TGTGCCAGCAGCCAGGGCCCCCAGGGGGTAAATTCACCCCTCCACTTT

clone_size: few
d_call: -
v_call: TRBV11-2
j_call: TRBJ2-7
cdr3_aa: CASSPQRLYEQYF
cdr3_nt: TGTGCCAGCAGCCCGCAGAGACTATACGAGCAGTACTTC

clone_size: -
d_call: TRBD2
v_call: TRBV6-5
j_call: TRBJ2-2
cdr3_aa: CASSLAGANTGELFF
cdr3_nt: TGTGCCAGCAGTCTAGCGGGGGCGAACACCGGGGAGCTGTTTTTT

clone_size: -
d_call: -
v_call: TRBV6-1
j_call: TRBJ2-1
cdr3_aa: CASSEFVWGNEQFF
cdr3_nt: TGTGCCAGCAGTGAATTCGTGTGGGGAAATGAGCAGTTCTTC

clone_size: -
d_call: TRBD1
v_call: TRBV18
j_call: TRBJ1-5
cdr3_aa: CASSPTDREGQPQHF
cdr3_nt: TGTGCCAGCTCACCAACGGACAGGGAAGGTCAGCCCCAGCATTTT

clone_size: -
d_call: -
v_call: TRBV7-9
j_call: TRBJ2-7
cdr3_aa: CASSLGVRPYEQYF
cdr3_nt: TGTGCCAGCAGCTTAGGGGTCAGGCCCTACGAGCAGTACTTC

clone_size: -
d_call: TRBD1
v_call: TRBV2
j_call: TRBJ1-1
cdr3_aa: CANRDRKGAEAFF
cdr3_nt: TGTGCCAACCGGGACAGAAAGGGCGCGGAAGCTTTCTTT

clone_size: once
d_call: -
v_call: TRBV20-1
j_call: TRBJ2-5
cdr3_aa: CSARLQETQYF
cdr3_nt: TGCAGTGCTAGACTCCAAGAGACCCAGTACTTC

clone_size: once
d_call: -
v_call: TRBV11-2
j_call: TRBJ2-1
cdr3_aa: CASSSAGTVFGNEQFF
cdr3_nt: TGTGCCAGCAGCTCCGCAGGGACCGTCTTTGGGAATGAGCAGTTCTTC

clone_size: -
d_call: -
v_call: TRBV14
j_call: TRBJ2-7
cdr3_aa: CASSRGSGPTYEQYF
cdr3_nt: TGTGCCAGCAGCCGGGGCAGCGGACCAACCTACGAGCAGTACTTC

clone_size: -
d_call: -
v_call: TRBV9
j_call: TRBJ1-1
cdr3_aa: CASSVEGISTEAFF
cdr3_nt: TGTGCCAGCAGCGTAGAAGGGATTAGCACTGAAGCTTTCTTT

clone_size: -
d_call: -
v_call: TRBV10-3
j_call: TRBJ1-1
cdr3_aa: CAISGGRQNTEAFF
cdr3_nt: TGTGCCATCAGTGGTGGCAGGCAAAACACTGAAGCTTTCTTT

clone_size: -
d_call: TRBD1
v_call: TRBV6-5
j_call: TRBJ2-7
cdr3_aa: CASRSGTGTYEQYF
cdr3_nt: TGTGCCAGCAGGTCCGGGACAGGTACATACGAGCAGTACTTC

clone_size: -
d_call: -
v_call: TRBV2
j_call: TRBJ1-2
cdr3_aa: CASSEQGMGDYGYTF
cdr3_nt: TGTGCCAGCAGTGAACAGGGGATGGGGGACTATGGCTACACCTTC

clone_size: -
d_call: -
v_call: TRBV30
j_call: TRBJ2-7
cdr3_aa: CAWRGGSYEQYF
cdr3_nt: TGTGCCTGGAGAGGGGGATCCTACGAGCAGTACTTC

clone_size: once
d_call: TRBD1
v_call: TRBV6-5
j_call: TRBJ2-2
cdr3_aa: CASRGQGSTGELFF
cdr3_nt: TGTGCCAGCAGAGGACAGGGCAGTACCGGGGAGCTGTTTTTT

clone_size: -
d_call: TRBD1
v_call: TRBV6-5
j_call: TRBJ2-1
cdr3_aa: CASSPGTGGYNEQFF
cdr3_nt: TGTGCCAGCAGTCCCGGGACAGGGGGTTATAATGAGCAGTTCTTC

clone_size: -
d_call: -
v_call: TRBV6-2/TRBV6-3
j_call: TRBJ1-5
cdr3_aa: CASSLSGKQPQHF
cdr3_nt: TGTGCCAGCAGTTTATCAGGGAAACAGCCCCAGCATTTT

clone_size: -
d_call: -
v_call: TRBV5-1
j_call: TRBJ1-1
cdr3_aa: CASSPPGNTEAFF
cdr3_nt: TGCGCCAGCAGCCCACCGGGGAACACTGAAGCTTTCTTT

clone_size: -
d_call: -
v_call: TRBV29-1
j_call: TRBJ2-3
cdr3_aa: CSVEAGNEDTQYF
cdr3_nt: TGCAGCGTTGAAGCGGGGAACGAGGATACGCAGTATTTT

clone_size: few
d_call: -
v_call: TRBV25-1
j_call: TRBJ2-1
cdr3_aa: CASSTEFSHEQFF
cdr3_nt: TGTGCCAGCTCGACGGAGTTTTCGCATGAGCAGTTCTTC

clone_size: -
d_call: -
v_call: TRBV28
j_call: TRBJ1-4
cdr3_aa: CASSFIQGHRKLFF
cdr3_nt: TGTGCCAGCAGTTTCATTCAGGGGCATCGGAAACTGTTTTTT

clone_size: -
d_call: -
v_call: TRBV6-1
j_call: TRBJ2-2
cdr3_aa: CASSEQDESGELFF
cdr3_nt: TGTGCCAGCAGTGAACAGGATGAGTCCGGGGAGCTGTTTTTT

clone_size: once
d_call: -
v_call: TRBV2
j_call: TRBJ1-1
cdr3_aa: CASSVRLVNTEAFF
cdr3_nt: TGTGCCAGCAGCGTCCGACTGGTTAACACTGAAGCTTTCTTT

clone_size: few
d_call: TRBD1
v_call: TRBV11-1
j_call: TRBJ2-1
cdr3_aa: CASGNRDRYNEQFF
cdr3_nt: TGTGCCAGCGGCAACCGGGACAGGTACAATGAGCAGTTCTTC

clone_size: few
d_call: -
v_call: TRBV6-5
j_call: TRBJ2-1
cdr3_aa: CASRDLNNEQFF
cdr3_nt: TGTGCCAGCAGGGACCTGAACAATGAGCAGTTCTTC

clone_size: -
d_call: -
v_call: TRBV12-5
j_call: TRBJ2-3
cdr3_aa: CASGMGRAVQTDTQYF
cdr3_nt: TGTGCTAGTGGTATGGGCCGGGCGGTACAGACAGATACGCAGTATTTT

clone_size: -
d_call: -
v_call: TRBV7-2
j_call: TRBJ1-2
cdr3_aa: CASSRTYYGYTF
cdr3_nt: TGTGCCAGCAGCCGGACATACTATGGCTACACCTTC

clone_size: -
d_call: -
v_call: TRBV11-1
j_call: TRBJ1-2
cdr3_aa: CASSLSRDLLNYGYTF
cdr3_nt: TGTGCCAGCAGCTTATCACGGGATCTTCTTAACTATGGCTACACCTTC